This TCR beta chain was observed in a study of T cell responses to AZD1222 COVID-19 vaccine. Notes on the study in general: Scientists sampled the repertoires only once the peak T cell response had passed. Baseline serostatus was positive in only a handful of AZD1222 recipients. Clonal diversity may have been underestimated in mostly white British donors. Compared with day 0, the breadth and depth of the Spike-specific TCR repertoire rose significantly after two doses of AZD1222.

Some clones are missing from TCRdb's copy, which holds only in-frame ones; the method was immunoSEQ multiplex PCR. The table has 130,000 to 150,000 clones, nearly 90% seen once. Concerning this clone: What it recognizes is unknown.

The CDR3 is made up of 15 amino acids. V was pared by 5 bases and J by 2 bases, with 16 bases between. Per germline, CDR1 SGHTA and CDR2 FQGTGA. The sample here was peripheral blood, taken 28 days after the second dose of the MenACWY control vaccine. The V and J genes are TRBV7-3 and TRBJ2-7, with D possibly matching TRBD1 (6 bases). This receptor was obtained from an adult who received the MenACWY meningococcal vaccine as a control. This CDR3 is CASSISGDIAYEQYF. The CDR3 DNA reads TGTGCCAGCAGCATATCCGGGGACATTGCCTACGAGCAGTACTTC.